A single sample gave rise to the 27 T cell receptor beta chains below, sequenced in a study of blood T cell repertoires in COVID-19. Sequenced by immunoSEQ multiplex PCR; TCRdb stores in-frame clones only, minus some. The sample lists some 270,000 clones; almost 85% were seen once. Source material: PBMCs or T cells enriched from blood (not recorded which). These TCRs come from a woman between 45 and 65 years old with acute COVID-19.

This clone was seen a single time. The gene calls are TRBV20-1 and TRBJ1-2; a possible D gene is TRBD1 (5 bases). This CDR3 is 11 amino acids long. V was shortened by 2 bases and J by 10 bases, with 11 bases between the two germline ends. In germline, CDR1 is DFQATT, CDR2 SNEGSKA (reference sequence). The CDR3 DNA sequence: TGCAGTGCTAGAACTCAGGGCGACTACACCTTC. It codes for CSARTQGDYTF.

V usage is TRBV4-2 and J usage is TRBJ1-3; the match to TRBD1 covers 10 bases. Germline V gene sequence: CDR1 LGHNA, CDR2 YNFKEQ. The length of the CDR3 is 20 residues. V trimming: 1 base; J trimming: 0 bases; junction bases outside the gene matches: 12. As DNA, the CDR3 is TGTGCCAGCAGCCAAGTGAGGGGGACAGGGGCCCTCAACTCTGGAAACACCATATATTTT. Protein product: CASSQVRGTGALNSGNTIYF.

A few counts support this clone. CDR3 nucleotide sequence: TGTGCCAGCAGCTTCAGGGGAAGGACTGAAGCTTTCTTT. Translated, it gives CASSFRGRTEAFF. The chain carries TRBV5-4 and TRBJ1-1, with D perhaps matching TRBD1 (6 bases). This CDR3 is 13 amino acids long. Deletions cut 2 bases from V and 5 bases from J, with 10 bases between. Germline CDR1 reads SGHNT; CDR2 reads YYREEE (reference sequence). Drawing the rest from reference TRBV5-4 and TRBJ1-1, the complete variable domain is ETGVTQSPTHLIKTRGQQVTLRCSSQSGHNTVSWYQQALGQGPQFIFQYYREEENGRGNFPPRFSGLQFPNYSSELNVNALELDDSALYLCASSFRGRTEAFFGQGTRLTVV.

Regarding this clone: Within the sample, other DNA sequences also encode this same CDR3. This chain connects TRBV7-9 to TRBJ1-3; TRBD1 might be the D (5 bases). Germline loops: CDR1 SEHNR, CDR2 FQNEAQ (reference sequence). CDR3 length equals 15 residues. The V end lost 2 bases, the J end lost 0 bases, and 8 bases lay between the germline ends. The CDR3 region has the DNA TGTGCCAGCAGCTTAACAGGAAGCTCTGGAAACACCATATATTTT. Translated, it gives CASSLTGSSGNTIYF.

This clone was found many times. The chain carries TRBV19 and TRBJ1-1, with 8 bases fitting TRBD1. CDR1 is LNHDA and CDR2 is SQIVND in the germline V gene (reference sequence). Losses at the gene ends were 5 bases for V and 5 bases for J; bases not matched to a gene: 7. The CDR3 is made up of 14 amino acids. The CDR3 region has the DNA TGTGCCAGTAGTTCACAGGGGGTAGGAACTGAAGCTTTCTTT. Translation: CASSSQGVGTEAFF.

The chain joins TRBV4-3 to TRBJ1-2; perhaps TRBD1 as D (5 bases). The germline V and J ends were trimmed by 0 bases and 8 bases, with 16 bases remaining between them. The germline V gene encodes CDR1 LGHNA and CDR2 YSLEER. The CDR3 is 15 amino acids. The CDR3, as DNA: TGCGCCAGCAGCCAAGATTTCTGGGGGGAAGAGGGCTACACCTTC. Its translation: CASSQDFWGEEGYTF.

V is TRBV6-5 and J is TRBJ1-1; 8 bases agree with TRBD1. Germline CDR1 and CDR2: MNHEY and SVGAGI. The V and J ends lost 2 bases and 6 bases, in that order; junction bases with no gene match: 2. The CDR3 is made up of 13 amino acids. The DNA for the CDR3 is TGTGCCAGCAGTTACGACAGGGGAGCTGAAGCTTTCTTT. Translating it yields CASSYDRGAEAFF.

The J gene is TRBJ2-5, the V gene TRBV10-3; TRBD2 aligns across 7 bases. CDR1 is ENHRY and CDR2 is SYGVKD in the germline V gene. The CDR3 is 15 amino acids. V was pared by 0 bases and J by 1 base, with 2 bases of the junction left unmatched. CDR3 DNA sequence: TGTGCCATCAGTGAGTCCCCTAGCGGCCAAGAGACCCAGTACTTC. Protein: CAISESPSGQETQYF.

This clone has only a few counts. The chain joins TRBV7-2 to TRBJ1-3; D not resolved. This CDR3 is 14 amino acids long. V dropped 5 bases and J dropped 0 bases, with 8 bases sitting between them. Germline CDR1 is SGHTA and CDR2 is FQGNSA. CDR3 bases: TGTGCCAGCAGCCAGGCCAACTCTGGAAACACCATATATTTT. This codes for CASSQANSGNTIYF.

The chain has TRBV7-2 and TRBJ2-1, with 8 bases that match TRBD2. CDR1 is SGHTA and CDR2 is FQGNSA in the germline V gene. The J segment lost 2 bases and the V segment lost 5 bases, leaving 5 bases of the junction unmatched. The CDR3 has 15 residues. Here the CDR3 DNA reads TGTGCCAGCAGCCCGTCGGGGGGGGCCTACAATGAGCAGTTCTTC. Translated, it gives CASSPSGGAYNEQFF.

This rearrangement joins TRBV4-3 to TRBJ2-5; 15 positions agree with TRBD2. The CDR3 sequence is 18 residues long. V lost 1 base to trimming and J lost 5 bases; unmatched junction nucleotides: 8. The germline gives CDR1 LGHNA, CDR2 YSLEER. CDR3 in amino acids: CASSQGGLAGGLRETQYF. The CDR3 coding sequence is TGCGCCAGCAGCCAAGGAGGACTAGCGGGGGGGCTTCGGGAGACCCAGTACTTC.

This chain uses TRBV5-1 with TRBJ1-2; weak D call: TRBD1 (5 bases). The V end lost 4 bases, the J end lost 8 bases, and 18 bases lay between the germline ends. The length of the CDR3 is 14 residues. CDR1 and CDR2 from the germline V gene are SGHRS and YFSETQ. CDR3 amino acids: CASSQRTGGGGYTF. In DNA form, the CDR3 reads TGCGCCAGCAGCCAACGAACGGGGGGAGGCGGCTACACCTTC.

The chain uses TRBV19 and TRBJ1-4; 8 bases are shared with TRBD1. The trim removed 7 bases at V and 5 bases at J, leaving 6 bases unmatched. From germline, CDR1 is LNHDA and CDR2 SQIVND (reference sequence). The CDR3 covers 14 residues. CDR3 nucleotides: TGTGCCAGTATCCGGACAGGGTCGAATGAAAAACTGTTTTTT. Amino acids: CASIRTGSNEKLFF.

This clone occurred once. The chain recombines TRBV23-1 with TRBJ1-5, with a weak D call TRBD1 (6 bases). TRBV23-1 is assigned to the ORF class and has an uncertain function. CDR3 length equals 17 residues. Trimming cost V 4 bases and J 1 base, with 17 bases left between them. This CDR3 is CASSRPGQSLSNQPQHF. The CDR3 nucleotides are TGCGCCAGCAGTCGCCCCGGACAGTCTTTAAGCAATCAGCCCCAGCATTTT.

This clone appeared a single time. In DNA, the CDR3 is TGTGCCAGCAGGGCCGGGACAGGAGCCTACGAGCAGTACTTC. This translates into CASRAGTGAYEQYF. V gene TRBV6-5 combines with J gene TRBJ2-7; 8 positions agree with TRBD1. The CDR3 spans 14 residues. Germline-derived CDR1 and CDR2 are MNHEY and SVGAGI. V lost 6 bases, J lost 2 bases, and 6 bases stayed unmatched.

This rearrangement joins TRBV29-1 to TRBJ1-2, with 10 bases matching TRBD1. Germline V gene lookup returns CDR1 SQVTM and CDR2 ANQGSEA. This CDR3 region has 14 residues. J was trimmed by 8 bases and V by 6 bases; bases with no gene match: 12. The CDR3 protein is CSVGDRGPVGGYTF. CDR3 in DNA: TGCAGCGTCGGGGACAGGGGCCCCGTTGGGGGCTACACCTTC.

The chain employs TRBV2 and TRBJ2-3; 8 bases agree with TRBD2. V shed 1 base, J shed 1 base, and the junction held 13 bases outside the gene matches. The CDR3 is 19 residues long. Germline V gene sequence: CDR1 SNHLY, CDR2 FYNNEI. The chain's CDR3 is CASSEGTSTQTSRTDTQYF. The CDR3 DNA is TGTGCCAGCAGTGAAGGGACTAGCACTCAGACCTCTCGCACAGATACGCAGTATTTT. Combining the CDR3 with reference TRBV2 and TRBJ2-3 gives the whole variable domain EPEVTQTPSHQVTQMGQEVILRCVPISNHLYFYWYRQILGQKVEFLVSFYNNEISEKSEIFDDQFSVERPDGSNFTLKIRSTKLEDSAMYFCASSEGTSTQTSRTDTQYFGPGTRLTVL.

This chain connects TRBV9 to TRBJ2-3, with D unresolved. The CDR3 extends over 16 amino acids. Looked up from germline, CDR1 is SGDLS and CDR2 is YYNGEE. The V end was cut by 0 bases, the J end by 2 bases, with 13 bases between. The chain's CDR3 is CASSVGTAPNTDTQYF. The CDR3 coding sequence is TGTGCCAGCAGCGTAGGAACTGCTCCTAACACAGATACGCAGTATTTT.

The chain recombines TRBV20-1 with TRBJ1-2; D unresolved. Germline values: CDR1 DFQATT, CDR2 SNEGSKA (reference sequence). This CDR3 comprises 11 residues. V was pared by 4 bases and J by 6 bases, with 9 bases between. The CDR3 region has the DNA TGCAGTGCTATCGGGAGTAATGGCTACACCTTC. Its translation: CSAIGSNGYTF.

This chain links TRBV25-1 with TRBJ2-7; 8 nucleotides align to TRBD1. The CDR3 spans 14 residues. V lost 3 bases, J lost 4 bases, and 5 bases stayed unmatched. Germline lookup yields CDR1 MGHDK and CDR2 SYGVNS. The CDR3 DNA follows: TGTGCCAGCAGTGAGACACAGGGGGGTTACGAGCAGTACTTC. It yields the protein CASSETQGGYEQYF.

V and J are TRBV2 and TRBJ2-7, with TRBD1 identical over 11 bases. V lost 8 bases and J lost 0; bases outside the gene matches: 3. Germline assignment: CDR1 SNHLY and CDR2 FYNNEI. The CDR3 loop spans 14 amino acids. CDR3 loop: CASGTGGSSYEQYF. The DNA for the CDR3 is TGTGCCAGCGGGACAGGGGGGAGCTCCTACGAGCAGTACTTC.

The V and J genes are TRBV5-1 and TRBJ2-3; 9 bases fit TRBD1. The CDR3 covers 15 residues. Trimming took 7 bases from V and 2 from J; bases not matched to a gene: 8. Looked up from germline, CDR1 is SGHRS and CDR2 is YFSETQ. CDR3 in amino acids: CASLRTGAYTDTQYF. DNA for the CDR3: TGCGCCAGCCTAAGGACAGGGGCCTACACAGATACGCAGTATTTT.

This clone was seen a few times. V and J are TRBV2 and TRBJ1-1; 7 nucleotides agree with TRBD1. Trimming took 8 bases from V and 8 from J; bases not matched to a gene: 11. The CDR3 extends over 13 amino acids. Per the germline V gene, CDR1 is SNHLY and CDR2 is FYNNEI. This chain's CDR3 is CASRRDRELEAFF. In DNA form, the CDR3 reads TGTGCCAGCCGCAGGGACAGAGAGCTAGAAGCTTTCTTT.

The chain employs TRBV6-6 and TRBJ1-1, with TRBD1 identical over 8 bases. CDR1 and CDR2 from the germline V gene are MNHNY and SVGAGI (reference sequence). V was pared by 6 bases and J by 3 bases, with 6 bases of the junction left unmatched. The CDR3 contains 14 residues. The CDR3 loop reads CASRLSTGDTEAFF. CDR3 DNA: TGTGCCAGCAGACTCTCGACAGGGGACACTGAAGCTTTCTTT.

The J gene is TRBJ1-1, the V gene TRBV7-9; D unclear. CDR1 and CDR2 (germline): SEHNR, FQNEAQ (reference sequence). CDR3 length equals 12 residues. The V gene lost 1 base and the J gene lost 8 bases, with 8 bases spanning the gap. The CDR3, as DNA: TGTGCCAGCAGCTTAGGAGCGTTAGAAGCTTTCTTT. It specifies CASSLGALEAFF.

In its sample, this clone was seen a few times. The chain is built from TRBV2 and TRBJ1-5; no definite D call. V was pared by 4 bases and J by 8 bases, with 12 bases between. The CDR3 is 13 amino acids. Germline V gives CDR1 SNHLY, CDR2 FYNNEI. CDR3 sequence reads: CASSAGISEPQHF. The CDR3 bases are TGTGCCAGCAGTGCGGGGATTAGTGAGCCCCAGCATTTT. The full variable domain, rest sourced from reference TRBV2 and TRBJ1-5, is EPEVTQTPSHQVTQMGQEVILRCVPISNHLYFYWYRQILGQKVEFLVSFYNNEISEKSEIFDDQFSVERPDGSNFTLKIRSTKLEDSAMYFCASSAGISEPQHFGDGTRLSIL.

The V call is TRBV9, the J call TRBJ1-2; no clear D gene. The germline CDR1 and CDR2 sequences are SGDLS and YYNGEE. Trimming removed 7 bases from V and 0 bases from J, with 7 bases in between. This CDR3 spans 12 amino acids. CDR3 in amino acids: CASSISNYGYTF. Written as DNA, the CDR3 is TGTGCCAGCTCTATCTCTAACTATGGCTACACCTTC.